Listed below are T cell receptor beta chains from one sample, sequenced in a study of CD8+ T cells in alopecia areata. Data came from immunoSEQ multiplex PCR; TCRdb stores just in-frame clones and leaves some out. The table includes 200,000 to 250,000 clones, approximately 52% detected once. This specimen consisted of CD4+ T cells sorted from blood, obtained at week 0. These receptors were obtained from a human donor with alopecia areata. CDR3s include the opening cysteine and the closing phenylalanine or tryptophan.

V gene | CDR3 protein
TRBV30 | CAWIWPGGPSLNYGYTF
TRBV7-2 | CASSTSAGQGDSPLHF
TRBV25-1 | CASSDQMTGGYGYTF
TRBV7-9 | CASSPFAGSSYNEQFF
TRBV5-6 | CASSLDSWSSTF
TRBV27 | CASSSIYEQYF
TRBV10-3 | CAIRETGQFTEAFF
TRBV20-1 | CSARDREAFF
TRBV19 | CASTLAWSANYGYTF
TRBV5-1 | CASSFAADQPQHF
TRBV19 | CASRGQGGTQYF
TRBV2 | CASSGQGANIQYF
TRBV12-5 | CASGPGTGWMETQYF
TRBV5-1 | CASSWVGAEAFF
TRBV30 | CAWSVPRVGETQYF
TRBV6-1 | CASSWTRKNTEAFF
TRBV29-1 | CSVGGGKETQYF
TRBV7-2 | CASSLRQGAKETQYF
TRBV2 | CASSGTGALHGYTF
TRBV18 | CASSPGADNQPQHF